This TCR beta chain is from a study of T-cell memory formation after mild COVID-19. The V gene's germline CDR1 is MNHEY and CDR2 SVGAGI. The V segment lost 8 bases and the J segment 7 bases; nucleotides outside the gene matches: 16. The CDR3 covers 16 residues. Each CDR3 protein gets one entry after TCRdb re-called the 5' RACE reads with MiXCR. Seen here are about 320,000 distinct CDR3 sequences, roughly an eighth observed once, and the top ten hold around 20%. This clonotype was counted between two and nine times. This TCR came from a young man who had mild COVID-19 (a few samples of this study predate the infection). Cell type and time point are not known. The V and J genes are TRBV6-5 and TRBJ2-1, with 8 bases lining up with TRBD2. The sample was PBMCs or a T cell subset sorted from them (not recorded which). CDR3 loop: CASGPPGGDESNEQFF. DNA for the CDR3: TGTGCCAGCGGGCCCCCGGGGGGGGACGAAAGTAATGAGCAGTTCTTC.